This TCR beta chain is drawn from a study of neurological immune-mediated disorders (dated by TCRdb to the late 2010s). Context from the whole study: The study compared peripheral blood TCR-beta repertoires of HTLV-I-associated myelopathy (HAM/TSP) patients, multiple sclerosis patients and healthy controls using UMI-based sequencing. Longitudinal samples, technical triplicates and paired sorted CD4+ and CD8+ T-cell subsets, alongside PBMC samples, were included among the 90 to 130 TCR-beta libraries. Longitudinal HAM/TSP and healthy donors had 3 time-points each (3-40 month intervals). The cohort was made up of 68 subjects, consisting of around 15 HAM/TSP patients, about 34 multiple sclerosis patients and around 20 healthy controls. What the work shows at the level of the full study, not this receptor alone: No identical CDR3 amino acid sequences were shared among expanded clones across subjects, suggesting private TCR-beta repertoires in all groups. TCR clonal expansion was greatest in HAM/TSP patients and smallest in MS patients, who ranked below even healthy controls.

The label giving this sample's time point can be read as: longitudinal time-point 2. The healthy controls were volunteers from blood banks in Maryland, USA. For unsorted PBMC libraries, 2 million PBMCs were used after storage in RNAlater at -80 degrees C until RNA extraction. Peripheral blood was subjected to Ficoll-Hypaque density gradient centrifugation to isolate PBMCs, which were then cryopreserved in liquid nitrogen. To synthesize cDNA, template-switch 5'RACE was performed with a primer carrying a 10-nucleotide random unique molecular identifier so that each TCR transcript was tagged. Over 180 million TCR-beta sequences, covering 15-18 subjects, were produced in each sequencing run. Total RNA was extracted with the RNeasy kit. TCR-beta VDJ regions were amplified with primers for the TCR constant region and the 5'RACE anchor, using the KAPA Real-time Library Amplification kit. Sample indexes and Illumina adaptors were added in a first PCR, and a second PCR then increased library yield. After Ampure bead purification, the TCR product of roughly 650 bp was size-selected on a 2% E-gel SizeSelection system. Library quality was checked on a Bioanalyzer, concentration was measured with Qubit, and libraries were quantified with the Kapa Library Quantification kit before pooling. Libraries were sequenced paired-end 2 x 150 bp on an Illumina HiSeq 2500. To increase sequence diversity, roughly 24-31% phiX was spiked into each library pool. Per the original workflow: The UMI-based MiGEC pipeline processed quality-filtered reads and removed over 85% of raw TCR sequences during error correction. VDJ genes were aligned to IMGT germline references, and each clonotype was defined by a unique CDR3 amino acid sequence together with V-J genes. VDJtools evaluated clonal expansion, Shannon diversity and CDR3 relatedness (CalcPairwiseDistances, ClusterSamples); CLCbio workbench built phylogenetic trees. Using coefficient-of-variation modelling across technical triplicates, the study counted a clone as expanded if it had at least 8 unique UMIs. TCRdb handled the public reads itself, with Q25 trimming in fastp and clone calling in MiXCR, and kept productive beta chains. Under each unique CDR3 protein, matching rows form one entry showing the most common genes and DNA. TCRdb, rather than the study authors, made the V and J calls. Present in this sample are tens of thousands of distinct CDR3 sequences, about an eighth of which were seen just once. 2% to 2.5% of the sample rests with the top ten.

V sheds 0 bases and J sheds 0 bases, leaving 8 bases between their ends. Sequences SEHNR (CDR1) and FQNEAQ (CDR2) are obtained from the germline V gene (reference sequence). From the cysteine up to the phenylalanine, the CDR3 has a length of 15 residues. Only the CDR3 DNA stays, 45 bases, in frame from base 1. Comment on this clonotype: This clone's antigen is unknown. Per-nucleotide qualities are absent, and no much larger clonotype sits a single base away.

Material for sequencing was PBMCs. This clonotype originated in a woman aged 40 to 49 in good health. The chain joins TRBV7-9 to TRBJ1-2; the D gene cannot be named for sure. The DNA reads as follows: TGTGCCAGCAGCTTAGCCTTGGGAACTAACTATGGCTACACCTTC. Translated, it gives CASSLALGTNYGYTF.